Shown below are 19 T cell receptor beta chains from a single sample sequenced in a study of shared clonotypes between healthy human individuals. Assay used: immunoSEQ multiplex PCR; TCRdb lists only in-frame clones, some missing. The profile shows around 940,000 clones, over 60% of them singletons. The sample taken for sequencing was memory CD4+ T cells sorted from blood. Subset specified: CD45RA-negative fraction. The receptors here all came from a man between 18 and 29 years old in good health.

The chain employs TRBV5-1 and TRBJ1-5; 9 positions match TRBD1. Germline assignment: CDR1 SGHRS and CDR2 YFSETQ. The CDR3 consists of 15 residues. With V trimmed by 4 bases and J by 6 bases, 8 bases remained unmatched. The CDR3 sequence is CASSPGTGWPQPQHF. The DNA for the CDR3 is TGCGCCAGCAGCCCAGGGACAGGGTGGCCTCAGCCCCAGCATTTT.

The V and J genes are TRBV19 and TRBJ2-7; TRBD1 matches at 7 bases. Germline values: CDR1 LNHDA, CDR2 SQIVND (reference sequence). V shed 6 bases and J 6 bases; nucleotides not matched to a gene: 11. This CDR3 spans 14 amino acids. The CDR3 sequence is CASRAGQGVGEQYF. The CDR3 region has the DNA TGTGCCAGTAGGGCCGGCCAGGGGGTTGGCGAGCAGTACTTC. Full variable domain (outside the CDR3, taken from reference TRBV19 and TRBJ2-7): DGGITQSPKYLFRKEGQNVTLSCEQNLNHDAMYWYRQDPGQGLRLIYYSQIVNDFQKGDIAEGYSVSREKKESFPLTVTSAQKNPTAFYLCASRAGQGVGEQYFGPGTRLTVT.

The rearrangement links TRBV5-1 to TRBJ2-3, with 7 bases lining up with TRBD1. Germline lookup yields CDR1 SGHRS and CDR2 YFSETQ. Unmatched junction bases numbered 5, after V lost 4 bases and J lost 0 bases. The CDR3 runs to 15 residues. CDR3 residues: CASSQRTGSTDTQYF. CDR3 nucleotide sequence: TGCGCCAGCAGCCAGCGGACAGGCAGCACAGATACGCAGTATTTT.

The genes are TRBV5-6 and TRBJ2-5; D gene unclear. The end of the DNA fits TRBJ2-7 better, so the J call may be wrong. Looked up from germline, CDR1 is SGHDT and CDR2 is YYEEEE. The CDR3 is 14 residues long. CDR3: CASRIDGQLDEQYF. CDR3 DNA sequence: TGTGCCAGCAGGATTGACGGGCAATTAGACGAGCAGTACTTC.

The chain is built from TRBV4-1 and TRBJ1-2, with 12 bases identical to TRBD1. CDR1 and CDR2 (germline): MGHRA, YSYEKL. The CDR3 totals 13 residues. V shed 6 bases, J shed 13 bases, and the junction held 9 bases outside the gene matches. The CDR3 spells CASSPSGTGGLTF. In DNA, the CDR3 is TGCGCCAGCAGTCCTTCCGGGACAGGGGGCCTCACCTTC.

The genes are TRBV7-6 and TRBJ2-3; D is tentatively TRBD1 or TRBD2 (5 bases each). From germline, CDR1 is SGHVS and CDR2 FNYEAQ. This CDR3 is built from 14 residues. Trimming cost V 4 bases and J 10 bases, with 18 bases left between them. For the CDR3, the DNA is TGTGCCAGCAGCTCTGGACTGGGGGTAGGGCCGCAGTATTTT. The encoded protein is CASSSGLGVGPQYF.

Details on this clone: At the DNA level, this CDR3 is encoded by other sequences in the same sample as well. V and J are TRBV7-9 and TRBJ2-1; 11 bases map to TRBD2. This CDR3 is 15 amino acids long. Germline V gives CDR1 SEHNR, CDR2 FQNEAQ (reference sequence). The trim removed 1 base at V and 4 bases at J, leaving 0 bases unmatched. CDR3 protein: CASSLGTSGYNEQFF. The CDR3 DNA is TGTGCCAGCAGCTTAGGGACTAGCGGGTACAATGAGCAGTTCTTC.

The chain is built from TRBV5-4 and TRBJ2-7; D possibly corresponds to TRBD1 (6 bases). Trimming left V 5 bases short and J 0 bases short, with 24 bases between. Germline loops: CDR1 SGHNT, CDR2 YYREEE (reference sequence). The length of the CDR3 is 18 residues. The CDR3 region is CASRPADPGQTSSYEQYF. DNA of the CDR3: TGTGCCAGCAGACCTGCCGACCCGGGACAAACTTCCTCCTACGAGCAGTACTTC. Using reference TRBV5-4 and TRBJ2-7 for the parts outside the CDR3, the full variable domain is ETGVTQSPTHLIKTRGQQVTLRCSSQSGHNTVSWYQQALGQGPQFIFQYYREEENGRGNFPPRFSGLQFPNYSSELNVNALELDDSALYLCASRPADPGQTSSYEQYFGPGTRLTVT.

This chain links TRBV6-1 with TRBJ2-7, with D hard to call. Trimming took off 3 bases at V and 5 bases at J, with 5 bases between the two ends. The CDR3 is made up of 11 amino acids. Germline V gene lookup returns CDR1 MNHNS and CDR2 SASEGT. CDR3 bases: TGTGCCAGCAGTGATCCAGACGAGCAGTACTTC. It specifies CASSDPDEQYF.

V gene TRBV11-2 combines with J gene TRBJ2-5; D might be TRBD2 (5 bases). CDR1 SGHAT and CDR2 FQNNGV come from the germline V gene. This CDR3 comprises 15 residues. Trimming stripped 0 bases from V and 2 bases from J, with 10 bases between. CDR3 amino acids: CASSLDPRGQETQYF. CDR3 nucleotides: TGTGCCAGCAGCTTAGACCCTCGGGGTCAAGAGACCCAGTACTTC. The full variable domain, its missing parts supplied by reference TRBV11-2 and TRBJ2-5, is EAGVAQSPRYKIIEKRQSVAFWCNPISGHATLYWYQQILGQGPKLLIQFQNNGVVDDSQLPKDRFSAERLKGVDSTLKIQPAKLEDSAVYLCASSLDPRGQETQYFGPGTRLLVL.

This sequence joins TRBV5-1 and TRBJ2-5; 10 bases map to TRBD2. Germline CDR1 reads SGHRS; CDR2 reads YFSETQ. CDR3 length: 17 residues. Trimming cost V 7 bases and J 4 bases; bases outside gene matches: 16. The CDR3 loop is CASASLPSGRVLETQYF. For the CDR3, the DNA is TGCGCCAGCGCCAGCTTACCGAGCGGGAGGGTTCTAGAGACCCAGTACTTC. The entire variable domain, with the rest obtained from reference TRBV5-1 and TRBJ2-5, is as follows: KAGVTQTPRYLIKTRGQQVTLSCSPISGHRSVSWYQQTPGQGLQFLFEYFSETQRNKGNFPGRFSGRQFSNSRSEMNVSTLELGDSALYLCASASLPSGRVLETQYFGPGTRLLVL.

This chain connects TRBV6-5 to TRBJ2-5; D is possibly TRBD1 (6 bases). This CDR3 contains 13 residues. Germline V lookup: CDR1 MNHEY, CDR2 SVGAGI. CDR3 bases: TGTGCAACGACAGGCCCACTGGGGGAGACCCAGTACTTC. Its protein is CATTGPLGETQYF.

Worth noting for this clone: A far larger clone is one base from this, pointing to a likely read error. The same CDR3 arises from other DNA sequences in this sample as well. The chain uses TRBV29-1 and TRBJ2-7; no clear D gene. This CDR3 is 11 amino acids long. Germline V gene lookup returns CDR1 SQVTM and CDR2 ANQGSEA. Trimming pared 3 bases from V and 1 base from J, leaving 4 bases between. CDR3 residues: CSVERSYEQYF. In DNA form, the CDR3 reads TGCAGCGTTGAGAGGTCCTACGAGCAGTACTTC.

This clone appeared a single time. The chain links TRBV7-2 to TRBJ2-7; D is undetermined. Trimming shortened V by 4 bases and J by 7 bases, and 11 bases separated the two germline ends. The CDR3 spans 12 residues. Germline CDR1 is SGHTA and CDR2 is FQGNSA. The CDR3 region has the DNA TGTGCCAGCAGCTCCCTTAGTATGGAGCAGTACTTC. It encodes CASSSLSMEQYF. Drawing the rest from reference TRBV7-2 and TRBJ2-7, the complete variable domain is GAGVSQSPSNKVTEKGKDVELRCDPISGHTALYWYRQSLGQGLEFLIYFQGNSAPDKSGLPSDRFSAERTGGSVSTLTIQRTQQEDSAVYLCASSSLSMEQYFGPGTRLTVT.

This clone occurred many times. The chain carries TRBV10-2 and TRBJ1-3, with D uncertain. Per the germline V gene, CDR1 is WSHSY and CDR2 is SAAADI. V was shortened by 3 bases and J by 0 bases, with 3 bases between the two germline ends. There are 13 residues in the CDR3. The CDR3 here is CASSDPSGNTIYF. CDR3 sequence (DNA): TGCGCCAGCAGTGATCCCTCTGGAAACACCATATATTTT.

This CDR3 is CASTNGWGGTEAFF. DNA of the CDR3: TGTGCCAGCACCAACGGATGGGGAGGCACTGAAGCTTTCTTT. The chain is built from TRBV6-5 and TRBJ1-1, with unresolved D. The CDR3 has 14 residues. Germline V CDR1 and CDR2: MNHEY, SVGAGI. Deletions cut 7 bases from V and 4 bases from J, with 16 bases between.

In this sample, this clone turned up a few times. The V and J genes are TRBV29-1 and TRBJ2-3; D gene ambiguous. The CDR3 consists of 18 residues. Germline values: CDR1 SQVTM, CDR2 ANQGSEA. V lost 4 bases, J lost 3 bases, and 26 bases lay in between. The DNA of the CDR3 is TGCAGCGTTGTTGCTGGGTTAATGGCTCCTACAACGACAGATACGCAGTATTTT. This translates into CSVVAGLMAPTTTDTQYF.

The chain employs TRBV18 and TRBJ2-2; unclear D gene. The CDR3 is 14 amino acids. Trimming took off 4 bases at V and 8 bases at J, with 14 bases between the two ends. Germline loops: CDR1 KGHSH, CDR2 LQKENI. CDR3 in amino acids: CASSLVQSRGELFF. The CDR3 coding sequence is TGTGCCAGCTCACTGGTACAGAGCAGAGGGGAGCTGTTTTTT.

This rearrangement joins TRBV5-1 to TRBJ2-7; either TRBD1 or TRBD2 may supply D (5 bases each). The CDR3 has 13 residues. Looked up from germline, CDR1 is SGHRS and CDR2 is YFSETQ. Trimming took 7 bases from V and 4 from J, leaving 15 bases between them. CDR3 sequence: CASSVRGEYEQYF. CDR3 coding DNA: TGCGCCAGCTCGGTAAGAGGGGAATACGAGCAGTACTTC.